These T cell receptor beta chains were read from a single sample in a study of T cell responses to AZD1222 COVID-19 vaccine. This table comes from immunoSEQ multiplex PCR, and its TCRdb copy is limited to in-frame clones, with some not included. The sample holds about 150,000 clones, approximately 90% seen once. The specimen was peripheral blood, collected on day 0 of AZD1222 vaccination. The receptors stem from an adult in good health. Both conserved end residues are part of each CDR3. D genes are given only for firm matches. Clone size is shown for a subset of rows, as once, few, many or a class of expanded clone.

abundance: .
d_gene: .
v_gene: TRBV21-1
j_gene: TRBJ2-6
CDR3aa: CASSKYCVRATGANVLTF
CDR3nt: TGTGCCAGCAGCAAATATTGTGTTCGGGCTACTGGGGCCAACGTCCTGACTTTC

abundance: .
d_gene: TRBD2
v_gene: TRBV4-1
j_gene: TRBJ2-7
CDR3aa: CASSQVSGRGSRYEQYF
CDR3nt: TGCGCCAGCAGCCAAGTCTCCGGCCGCGGGAGTAGGTACGAGCAGTACTTC

abundance: .
d_gene: .
v_gene: TRBV28
j_gene: TRBJ1-2
CDR3aa: CASSFVALGYTF
CDR3nt: TGTGCCAGCAGTTTCGTTGCGCTGGGCTACACCTTC

abundance: .
d_gene: .
v_gene: TRBV18
j_gene: TRBJ1-1
CDR3aa: CASSPPGVGATEAFF
CDR3nt: TGTGCCAGCTCACCACCGGGGGTGGGGGCTACTGAAGCTTTCTTT

abundance: .
d_gene: TRBD1
v_gene: TRBV27
j_gene: TRBJ2-7
CDR3aa: CASSPGTGGPYEQYF
CDR3nt: TGTGCCAGCAGTCCCGGGACAGGGGGACCCTACGAGCAGTACTTC

abundance: .
d_gene: .
v_gene: TRBV27
j_gene: TRBJ1-2
CDR3aa: CASSFPAGYGYTF
CDR3nt: TGTGCCAGCAGTTTTCCAGCGGGCTATGGCTACACCTTC

abundance: few
d_gene: .
v_gene: TRBV19
j_gene: TRBJ2-1
CDR3aa: CASRGGTSGYPYNEQFF
CDR3nt: TGTGCCAGTAGAGGGGGCACTAGCGGTTACCCCTACAATGAGCAGTTCTTC

abundance: .
d_gene: .
v_gene: TRBV18
j_gene: TRBJ1-6
CDR3aa: CASSPLRELTYNSPLHF
CDR3nt: TGTGCCAGCTCACCACTAAGGGAATTGACCTATAATTCACCCCTCCACTTT

abundance: .
d_gene: .
v_gene: TRBV2
j_gene: TRBJ1-1
CDR3aa: CASSTRANTEAFF
CDR3nt: TGTGCCAGCAGCACCCGGGCCAACACTGAAGCTTTCTTT

abundance: .
d_gene: .
v_gene: TRBV2
j_gene: TRBJ2-7
CDR3aa: CASSRQEPYEQYF
CDR3nt: TGTGCCAGCAGTCGGCAGGAACCCTACGAGCAGTACTTC

abundance: .
d_gene: .
v_gene: TRBV29-1
j_gene: TRBJ2-7
CDR3aa: CSVVDRFTYEQYF
CDR3nt: TGCAGCGTTGTCGACAGATTTACCTACGAGCAGTACTTC

abundance: .
d_gene: .
v_gene: TRBV7-2
j_gene: TRBJ1-5
CDR3aa: CASGVDQPQHF
CDR3nt: TGTGCCAGCGGCGTGGATCAGCCCCAGCATTTT

abundance: .
d_gene: .
v_gene: TRBV15
j_gene: TRBJ2-1
CDR3aa: CATSRERIVGYNEQFF
CDR3nt: TGTGCCACCAGCAGAGAAAGGATAGTGGGTTACAATGAGCAGTTCTTC

abundance: .
d_gene: TRBD1
v_gene: TRBV5-4
j_gene: TRBJ1-4
CDR3aa: CASSHRLGQVNEKLFF
CDR3nt: TGTGCCAGCAGCCATCGGCTCGGACAGGTTAATGAAAAACTGTTTTTT

abundance: .
d_gene: TRBD2
v_gene: TRBV5-4
j_gene: TRBJ2-2
CDR3aa: CASSFYRDYNTGELFF
CDR3nt: TGTGCCAGCAGCTTTTACCGGGACTATAACACCGGGGAGCTGTTTTTT

abundance: .
d_gene: .
v_gene: TRBV11-1
j_gene: TRBJ2-7
CDR3aa: CASGPAGRSYEQYF
CDR3nt: TGTGCCAGCGGACCAGCGGGCCGCTCCTACGAGCAGTACTTC

abundance: .
d_gene: TRBD1
v_gene: TRBV2
j_gene: TRBJ1-5
CDR3aa: CASTRDSVVQPQHF
CDR3nt: TGTGCCAGTACCCGGGACAGCGTTGTTCAGCCCCAGCATTTT